This record looks at one T cell receptor beta chain sequence and its context. The target antigen is unknown. This sample was taken from a study of T cell responses to AZD1222 COVID-19 vaccine. General study points: Reportedly, nearly half the spike-specific TCRs target unmutated variant regions.

Germline CDR1 reads MNHEY; CDR2 reads SMNVEV (reference sequence). This CDR3 has 14 residues. V lost 0 bases and J lost 1, with 7 bases in between. Assay: immunoSEQ multiplex PCR; the TCRdb copy retains only in-frame clones and omits some. Among about 110,000 clones listed, less than 95% were seen once. V and J are TRBV27 and TRBJ2-7; the D is unclear. This specimen was peripheral blood, taken 28 days after the second AZD1222 dose. The sequence was collected from an adult who received the AZD1222 COVID-19 vaccine. Here the CDR3 reads CASSLSTGSYEQYF. In DNA, the CDR3 is TGTGCCAGCAGTTTATCCACCGGGTCCTACGAGCAGTACTTC.